The present T cell receptor (beta chain) was sequenced within a study of shared clonotypes between healthy human individuals. Profiling relied on immunoSEQ multiplex PCR, and the TCRdb table lists in-frame clones only, not all of them. This sample has approximately 2,300,000 clones, with about nine tenths found just once. The ends were cut back, 0 bases at V and 1 base at J, with 10 bases in the middle. CDR3 length: 15 amino acids. From germline, CDR1 is SGDLS and CDR2 YYNGEE. This chain uses TRBV9 with TRBJ2-5; D gene unclear. Sequencing was performed on naive CD4+ T cells from PBMCs. The sample's subset: CD45RA+ positively selected. The receptor's source is a man younger than 30 in good health. Some clones in this sample may be carry-over from other donors' samples. In DNA form, the CDR3 reads TGTGCCAGCAGCGTAGAATGGGCCGGCCAAGAGACCCAGTACTTC. Its protein product is CASSVEWAGQETQYF.